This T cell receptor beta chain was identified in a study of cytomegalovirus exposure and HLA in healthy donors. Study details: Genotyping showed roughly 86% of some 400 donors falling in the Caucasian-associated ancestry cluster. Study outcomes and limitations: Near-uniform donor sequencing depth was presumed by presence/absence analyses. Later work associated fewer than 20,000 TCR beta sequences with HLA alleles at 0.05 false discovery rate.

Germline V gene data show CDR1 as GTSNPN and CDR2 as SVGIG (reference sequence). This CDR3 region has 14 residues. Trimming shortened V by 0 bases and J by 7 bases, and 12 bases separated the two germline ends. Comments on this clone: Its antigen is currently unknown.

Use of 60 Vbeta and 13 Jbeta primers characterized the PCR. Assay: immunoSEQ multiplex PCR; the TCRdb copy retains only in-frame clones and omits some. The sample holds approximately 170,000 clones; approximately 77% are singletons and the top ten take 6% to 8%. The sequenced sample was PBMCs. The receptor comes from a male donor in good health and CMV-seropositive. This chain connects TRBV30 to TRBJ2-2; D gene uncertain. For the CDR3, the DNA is TGTGCCTGGAGTGTACGCGCTGCTAGCGGGGAGCTGTTTTTT. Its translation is CAWSVRAASGELFF.